The 15 T cell receptor beta chains below come from one sample, sequenced in a study of T cells in Graves' hyperthyroidism and ophthalmopathy. TCR beta CDR3 regions were amplified from RNA transcripts. HTBI primers were employed in a first-round RT-PCR of the TCR CDR3. TCRdb itself ran the multiplex PCR reads through MiXCR, one entry per CDR3 protein. The sample includes some 490,000 distinct CDR3 sequences, 15% to 20% seen only once; the top ten take less than 30%. Sequenced material: blood. These receptors were taken from a woman aged 25 to 39 with Graves' ophthalmopathy.

This clonotype was seen repeatedly, ten times or more. The chain recombines TRBV14 with TRBJ2-1; 9 bases agree with TRBD1. With 5 bases clipped from V and 7 bases from J, the junction kept 6 bases outside the gene matches. Germline CDR1 SGHDN, CDR2 FVKESK. The CDR3 spans 14 residues. CDR3 sequence reads: CASSKRDRVNEQFF. The DNA for the CDR3 is TGTGCCAGCAGCAAACGGGACAGGGTGAATGAGCAGTTCTTC.

This clonotype was detected ten times or more. The rearrangement links TRBV4-1 to TRBJ2-1; D is undetermined. This CDR3 comprises 13 residues. CDR1 is MGHRA and CDR2 is YSYEKL in the germline V gene. V was cut by 5 bases and J by 5 bases, with 10 bases left in between. The CDR3 loop is CASSMRNNNEQFF. CDR3 DNA: TGCGCCAGCAGCATGCGAAATAACAATGAGCAGTTCTTC.

In this sample, this clonotype turned up a few times. V usage is TRBV9 and J usage is TRBJ2-3; D perhaps matches TRBD1 (6 bases). V was clipped by 3 bases and J by 5 bases, with 13 bases between them. The CDR3 contains 14 residues. Germline V gene data show CDR1 as SGDLS and CDR2 as YYNGEE. CDR3 nucleotides: TGTGCCAGCAGCGCGACAGGTAGGGGAGATACGCAGTATTTT. It specifies CASSATGRGDTQYF. The full variable domain, rest sourced from reference TRBV9 and TRBJ2-3, is DSGVTQTPKHLITATGQRVTLRCSPRSGDLSVYWYQQSLDQGLQFLIQYYNGEERAKGNILERFSAQQFPDLHSELNLSSLELGDSALYFCASSATGRGDTQYFGPGTRLTVL.

At least ten counts were recorded for this clonotype. The rearrangement links TRBV20-1 to TRBJ2-7; 14 positions match TRBD2. The germline V gene encodes CDR1 DFQATT and CDR2 SNEGSKA (reference sequence). V dropped 1 base and J dropped 3; count of bases not matched to a gene: 5. This CDR3 region has 16 residues. The CDR3 DNA reads TGCAGTGCTAGAGCCCGGACTAGCGGGAGGAACTACGAGCAGTACTTC. Encoded protein: CSARARTSGRNYEQYF.

The rearrangement uses TRBV4-3 and TRBJ2-4; 15 bases are shared with TRBD2. The germline gives CDR1 LGHNA, CDR2 YSLEER. After removal of 4 bases from V and 6 bases from J, the junction contained 7 bases not matched to a gene. The CDR3 totals 17 residues. CDR3 coding DNA: TGCGCCAGCAGCCCCGGACTAGCGGGAGGGTCCGGAAACATTCAGTACTTC. Translated, it gives CASSPGLAGGSGNIQYF.

The gene calls are TRBV20-1 and TRBJ2-1, with 11 bases identical to TRBD1. The CDR3 contains 16 residues. Trimming removed 6 bases from V and 8 bases from J; junction bases left unmatched: 15. Germline CDR1 reads DFQATT; CDR2 reads SNEGSKA (reference sequence). The CDR3 DNA reads TGCAGTGCCCCGGACCGGGACAGGGGGGTTGGCGATGAGCAGTTCTTC. Protein: CSAPDRDRGVGDEQFF.

As concerns this clonotype: The CDR3 ends on some other residue instead of the conserved phenylalanine or tryptophan, so this is likely a read error. The V gene is TRBV27, the J gene TRBJ2-5; D is unresolved. This CDR3 spans 15 amino acids. V dropped 4 bases and J dropped 4 bases, with 16 bases sitting between them. Germline V CDR1 and CDR2: MNHEY, SMNVEV (reference sequence). CDR3 sequence (DNA): TGTGCCAGCAGTTCCCTCATAAGCAATTTAGAGACCCAGTACTCC. Its translation is CASSSLISNLETQYS.

This chain links TRBV15 with TRBJ2-3, with 8 bases matching TRBD2. With V trimmed by 0 bases and J by 9 bases, 8 bases remained unmatched. The germline V gene encodes CDR1 LNHNV and CDR2 YYDKDF (reference sequence). The CDR3 spans 15 residues. Here the CDR3 DNA reads TGTGCCACCAGCAGAGATATTCCGGCTAGCGGGACGCAGTATTTT. Amino acids: CATSRDIPASGTQYF.

V and J are TRBV5-1 and TRBJ2-7; the D gene is possibly TRBD2 (7 bases). V gave up 2 bases and J gave up 5 bases, with 17 bases separating them. Germline lookup yields CDR1 SGHRS and CDR2 YFSETQ. The CDR3 totals 15 residues. CDR3 coding DNA: TGCGCCAGCAGCTTAATCCCGAGCGGGACAAACGAGCAGTACTTC. Its protein is CASSLIPSGTNEQYF.

This clonotype came up many times. This rearrangement joins TRBV30 to TRBJ2-7; TRBD1 matches 7 bases. The V gene's germline CDR1 is GTSNPN and CDR2 SVGIG (reference sequence). This CDR3 region has 13 residues. Trimming cost V 4 bases and J 6 bases; bases outside gene matches: 9. CDR3 residues: CAWTPGQVGEQYF. CDR3 sequence (DNA): TGTGCCTGGACGCCTGGACAGGTGGGCGAGCAGTACTTC. Variable domain in full (rest from reference TRBV30 and TRBJ2-7): SQTIHQWPATLVQPVGSPLSLECTVEGTSNPNLYWYRQAAGRGLQLLFYSVGIGQISSEVPQNLSASRPQDRQFILSSKKLLLSDSGFYLCAWTPGQVGEQYFGPGTRLTVT.

The rearrangement links TRBV19 to TRBJ2-4; D may be TRBD2 (6 bases). There are 13 residues in the CDR3. The germline gives CDR1 LNHDA, CDR2 SQIVND (reference sequence). V was pared by 4 bases and J by 7 bases, with 11 bases between. The CDR3 region is CASSTSGRNIQYF. Here the CDR3 DNA reads TGTGCCAGTAGTACCAGCGGGCGGAACATTCAGTACTTC.

This clonotype was counted ten times or more. The chain links TRBV28 to TRBJ2-7, with 9 positions matching TRBD1. Germline CDR1 and CDR2: MDHEN and SYDVKM. V was pared by 5 bases and J by 6 bases, with 14 bases of the junction left unmatched. The CDR3 is 16 amino acids. The CDR3 is CASSLLTGGVLPEQYF. Written as DNA, the CDR3 is TGTGCCAGCAGTCTATTGACAGGGGGTGTTCTGCCCGAGCAGTACTTC.

The chain couples TRBV7-9 to TRBJ2-7, with D maybe TRBD2 (6 bases). Germline V CDR1 and CDR2: SEHNR, FQNEAQ (reference sequence). Trimming removed 2 bases from V and 3 bases from J, with 11 bases in between. The CDR3 length is 14 residues. The CDR3 reads CASSLTSNHYEQYF. DNA of the CDR3: TGTGCCAGCAGCTTAACTAGCAATCACTACGAGCAGTACTTC.

This rearrangement joins TRBV14 to TRBJ2-3; 8 bases agree with TRBD2. V was clipped by 3 bases and J by 5 bases; unmatched bases: 7. Germline loops: CDR1 SGHDN, CDR2 FVKESK. CDR3 length equals 15 residues. CDR3 bases: TGTGCCAGCAGCCACAGGACTAGCTTAGTAGATACGCAGTATTTT. Translating gives CASSHRTSLVDTQYF.

The CDR3 spells CASSSRVGSYEQYF. CDR3 DNA: TGTGCCAGCAGTTCCCGTGTTGGATCCTACGAGCAGTACTTC. The chain recombines TRBV6-2 or TRBV6-3 with TRBJ2-7; D remains unclear. The germline CDR1 and CDR2 sequences are MNHEY and SVGEGT. V lost 4 bases, J lost 1 base, and 11 bases lay in between. The CDR3 length is 14 residues.